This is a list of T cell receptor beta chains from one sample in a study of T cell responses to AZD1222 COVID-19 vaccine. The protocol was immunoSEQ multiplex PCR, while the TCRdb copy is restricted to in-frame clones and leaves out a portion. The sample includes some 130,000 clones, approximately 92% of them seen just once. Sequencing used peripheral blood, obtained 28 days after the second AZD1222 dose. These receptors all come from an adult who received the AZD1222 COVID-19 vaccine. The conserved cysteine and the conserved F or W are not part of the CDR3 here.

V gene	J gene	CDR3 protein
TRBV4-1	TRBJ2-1	ASSQSSIAHNEQF
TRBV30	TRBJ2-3	AWRKTGFPDTQY
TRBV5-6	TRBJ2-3	ASSQGPGDTQY
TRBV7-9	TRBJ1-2	ASSLSADRGPPLRGGYT
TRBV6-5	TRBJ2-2	ASSYLGESSGELF
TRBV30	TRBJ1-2	ASRQGANGYT
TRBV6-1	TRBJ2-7	ASSEVDSGLSYEQY
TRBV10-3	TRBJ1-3	AISDSGNTIY
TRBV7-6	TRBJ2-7	ASSSGTDISYEQY
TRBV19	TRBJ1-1	ATSFGTGGITEAF
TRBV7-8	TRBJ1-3	ASSPGVGRASGNTIY
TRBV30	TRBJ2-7	AWSAAYEQY
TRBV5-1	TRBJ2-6	ASSSQGGGANVLT
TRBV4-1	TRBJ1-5	ASSRGLWTDQPQH
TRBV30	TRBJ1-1	AWTRPGGTLTIAF
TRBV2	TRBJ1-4	ASTGQSEKLF
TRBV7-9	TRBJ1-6	ASSLVVDSPLH
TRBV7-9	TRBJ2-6	ASSSYSGGDFSGANVLT
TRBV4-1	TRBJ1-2	ASSLTYQGFGLGGMEGYT
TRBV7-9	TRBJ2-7	ASSATDSLRPYEQY
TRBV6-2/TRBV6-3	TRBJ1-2	ASSSTGDYGYT
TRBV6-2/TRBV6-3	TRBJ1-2	ASSYSTGRDGYT
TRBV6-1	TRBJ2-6	ASSELAGANVLT
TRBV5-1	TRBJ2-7	ASRNTGTGDEQY
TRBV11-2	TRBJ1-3	ASSLDPSWGAAGNTIY
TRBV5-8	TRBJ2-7	ASSRTGIGYEQY
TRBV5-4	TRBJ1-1	ASSLVGKTDTEAF
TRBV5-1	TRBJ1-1	ASSFLGPGDTEAF
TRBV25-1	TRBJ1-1	ASSEGVLGAF
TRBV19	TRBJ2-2	ASRRTDANTGELF
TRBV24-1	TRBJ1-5	ATSGPALLTGGNQPQH
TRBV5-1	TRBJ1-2	ASSSLRQNNYGYT
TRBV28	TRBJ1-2	ASSLRQVGQGGYT
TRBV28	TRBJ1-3	ASRPQGGGSGNTIY
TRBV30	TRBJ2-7	AWSRGRRGYEQY
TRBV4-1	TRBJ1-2	ASSQPPGMRGYT
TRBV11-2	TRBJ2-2	ASSLVGEFTGELF
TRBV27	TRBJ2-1	ASSSGLREQF
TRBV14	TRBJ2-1	ASSPTRLAYNEQF
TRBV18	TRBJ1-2	ASSPRSGDYGYT
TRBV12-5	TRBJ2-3	ASGLVLAGGPDTQY
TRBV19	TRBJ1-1	ASLGPEAF
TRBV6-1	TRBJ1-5	ASSERGQRDQPQH
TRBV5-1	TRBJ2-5	ASSTDRSGETQY
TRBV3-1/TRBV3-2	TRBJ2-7	ASSQAFGTSVYEQY
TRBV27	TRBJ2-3	ASQVVFGDTQY
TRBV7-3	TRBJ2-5	ASSSTAGGPETQY
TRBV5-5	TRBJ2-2	ASSTGRNAGELF
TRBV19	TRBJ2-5	ASREKRGPFETQY
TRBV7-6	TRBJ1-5	ASSLGSSNNQPQH
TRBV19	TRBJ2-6	ASSIATAGANVLT
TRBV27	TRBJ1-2	ASRQGTYGYT
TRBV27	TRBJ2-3	ASSLSSRAGVVTDTQY
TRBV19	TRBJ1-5	ASSGQLNQPQH
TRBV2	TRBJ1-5	ASRADSRNQPQH
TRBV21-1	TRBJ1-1	ASSARSSRNTEAF
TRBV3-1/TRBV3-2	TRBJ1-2	ASSQVSRGHGYT
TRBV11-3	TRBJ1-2	ASSPSLGDYGYT
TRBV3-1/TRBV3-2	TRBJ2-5	ASSQGGGLGQY